This T cell receptor beta chain was retrieved from a study of T cells after yellow fever vaccination. V trimming: 2 bases; J trimming: 4 bases; junction bases outside the gene matches: 4. Germline V gene data show CDR1 as MNHEY and CDR2 as SVGAGI. This CDR3 region has 14 residues. One entry per CDR3 protein, called by TCRdb with MiXCR from the 5' RACE reads. Of some 300,000 distinct CDR3 sequences in the sample, around 3.9% are singletons; the top ten hold around 22%. J is TRBJ1-1 and V is TRBV6-5, with 7 bases that match TRBD1. The sample was PBMCs, taken on the day of the yellow fever booster vaccination. The TCR comes from a man aged 18 to 30 who received the YFV17D yellow fever vaccine. The CDR3 protein is CASSYPGGTTEAFF. CDR3 coding DNA: TGTGCCAGCAGTTACCCAGGGGGGACCACTGAAGCTTTCTTT.